This passage covers 23 T cell receptor beta chains from one sample sequenced in a study of CD8 T cells in Susac syndrome. RNA amounts of about 0.45 to 1 ug underwent reverse transcription with random hexamers. TCRdb re-called the immunoSEQ multiplex PCR reads with MiXCR, one entry per CDR3 protein. The sample shows roughly 150,000 distinct CDR3 sequences, roughly 96% of them seen only once. Source material: CD4+ T cells from PBMCs. The receptors were gathered from a human donor with Susac syndrome.

This rearrangement joins TRBV2 to TRBJ2-1; D not certain. Germline lookup yields CDR1 SNHLY and CDR2 FYNNEI. The V end lost 8 bases, the J end lost 4 bases, and 12 bases lay between the germline ends. This CDR3 comprises 13 residues. CDR3 in amino acids: CASQAEPYNEQFF. The DNA of the CDR3 is TGTGCCAGCCAGGCGGAACCTTACAATGAGCAGTTCTTC. The variable domain in full, with the rest retrieved from reference TRBV2 and TRBJ2-1, is EPEVTQTPSHQVTQMGQEVILRCVPISNHLYFYWYRQILGQKVEFLVSFYNNEISEKSEIFDDQFSVERPDGSNFTLKIRSTKLEDSAMYFCASQAEPYNEQFFGPGTRLTVL.

The chain couples TRBV23-1 to TRBJ1-2; a weak D match, TRBD1 (5 bases). TRBV23-1 is an ORF, and what it does is uncertain. The CDR3 length is 15 residues. The germline V and J ends were trimmed by 0 bases and 4 bases, with 12 bases remaining between them. CDR3 protein: CASSQSPGHPYGYTF. Written as DNA, the CDR3 is TGCGCCAGCAGTCAATCGCCTGGACACCCCTATGGCTACACCTTC.

V is TRBV3-1 and J is TRBJ2-7; D is possibly TRBD2 (5 bases). V was shortened by 4 bases and J by 6 bases, with 16 bases between the two germline ends. Germline-derived CDR1 and CDR2 are LGHDT and YNNKEL (reference sequence). This CDR3 has 14 residues. CDR3 amino acids: CASSLLVGEIEQYF. CDR3 in DNA: TGTGCCAGCAGCCTACTCGTCGGGGAAATCGAGCAGTACTTC.

The table lists this clonotype with a count of one. The chain carries TRBV11-3 and TRBJ2-1; maybe TRBD2 (6 bases). Between the trimmed V and J ends, which lost 3 bases and 9 bases, there was a span of 6 bases. Germline CDR1 reads SGHNT; CDR2 reads YENEEA. The CDR3 has 11 amino acids. The CDR3: CASSFSGEQFF. Written as DNA, the CDR3 is TGTGCCAGCAGCTTTAGCGGTGAGCAGTTCTTC. Supplemented by reference TRBV11-3 and TRBJ2-1, the full variable domain reads EAGVVQSPRYKIIEKKQPVAFWCNPISGHNTLYWYLQNLGQGPELLIRYENEEAVDDSQLPKDRFSAERLKGVDSTLKIQPAELGDSAVYLCASSFSGEQFFGPGTRLTVL.

Regarding this clonotype: Compared with germline, one end of the junction differs, possibly owing to a read error. The J gene is TRBJ1-1, the V gene TRBV15; D is unresolved. The V gene's germline CDR1 is LNHNV and CDR2 YYDKDF (reference sequence). The CDR3 is 12 residues long. The CDR3 here is CATSGDRDGAFF. In DNA form, the CDR3 reads TGTGCCACCAGCGGAGATCGGGATGGAGCTTTCTTT.

This clonotype was counted once. The chain uses TRBV2 and TRBJ2-1; no definite D call. Germline V gene data show CDR1 as SNHLY and CDR2 as FYNNEI. This CDR3 is 12 amino acids long. The germline V and J ends were trimmed by 1 base and 9 bases, with 7 bases remaining between them. The DNA for the CDR3 is TGTGCCAGCAGTGAAGGTACGACTGAGCAGTTCTTC. Translated, it gives CASSEGTTEQFF.

This clonotype was seen only once. Here the CDR3 reads CASSVASGELFF. Here the CDR3 DNA reads TGTGCCAGCAGCGTAGCCAGTGGGGAGCTGTTTTTT. The V gene is TRBV9, the J gene TRBJ2-2; D gene unclear. CDR3 length: 12 residues. Trimming took 0 bases from V and 8 from J, leaving 5 bases between them. Germline V gene lookup returns CDR1 SGDLS and CDR2 YYNGEE.

The rearrangement links TRBV12-3 or TRBV12-4 to TRBJ1-1, with a weak D call TRBD1 (5 bases). Trimming shortened V by 3 bases and J by 5 bases, and 13 bases separated the two germline ends. This CDR3 has 14 residues. CDR3 loop: CASSFLQGGTEAFF. As DNA, the CDR3 is TGTGCCAGCAGTTTTCTGCAGGGAGGTACTGAAGCTTTCTTT.

V gene TRBV24-1 combines with J gene TRBJ2-1, with TRBD1 matching over 7 bases. V lost 7 bases and J lost 12; bases outside the gene matches: 8. Germline loops: CDR1 KGHDR, CDR2 SFDVKD. The CDR3 sequence is 12 residues long. Written as DNA, the CDR3 is TGTGCCACCAGCCTGGCGTACAGGGGGCAGTTCTTC. This gives the protein CATSLAYRGQFF.

The chain's CDR3 is CASSKTSTDTQYF. As DNA, the CDR3 is TGTGCCAGCAGTAAGACTAGCACAGATACGCAGTATTTT. V and J are TRBV6-2 or TRBV6-3 and TRBJ2-3; D gene uncertain. This CDR3 region has 13 residues. Per the germline V gene, CDR1 is MNHEY and CDR2 is SVGEGT. V lost 5 bases, J lost 0 bases, and 6 bases lay in between.

The CDR3 spells CSVLSGEIYEQYF. For the CDR3, the DNA is TGCAGCGTTCTATCAGGGGAAATCTACGAGCAGTACTTC. The V gene is TRBV29-1, the J gene TRBJ2-7; maybe TRBD1 (6 bases). The length of the CDR3 is 13 residues. V was cut by 5 bases and J by 3 bases, with 14 bases left in between. Germline V lookup: CDR1 SQVTM, CDR2 ANQGSEA.

The rearrangement joins TRBV11-2 to TRBJ2-3, with D uncertain. The germline V and J ends were trimmed by 0 bases and 3 bases, with 1 base remaining between them. CDR1 SGHAT and CDR2 FQNNGV come from the germline V gene. CDR3 length: 12 amino acids. CDR3 DNA: TGTGCCAGCAGCTTAGAAACAGATACGCAGTATTTT. It yields the protein CASSLETDTQYF.

The chain combines TRBV20-1 with TRBJ1-1, with D hard to call. Trimming cost V 3 bases and J 2 bases, with 10 bases left between them. This CDR3 is built from 13 residues. Germline V gene data show CDR1 as DFQATT and CDR2 as SNEGSKA (reference sequence). CDR3 in amino acids: CSASLQRNTEAFF. CDR3 bases: TGCAGTGCTAGTCTACAGAGAAACACTGAAGCTTTCTTT.

The chain combines TRBV20-1 with TRBJ2-5; perhaps TRBD1 as D (6 bases). CDR3 length: 12 amino acids. Deletions cut 6 bases from V and 2 bases from J, with 10 bases between. Germline-derived CDR1 and CDR2 are DFQATT and SNEGSKA (reference sequence). The CDR3 DNA reads as TGCAGTGCGGGGGCAGGGCAAGAGACCCAGTACTTC. It translates to CSAGAGQETQYF.

The chain recombines TRBV29-1 with TRBJ2-5; 7 bases agree with TRBD1. J lost 4 bases, V lost 7 bases, and 6 bases had no gene match. CDR3 length equals 12 residues. Germline CDR1 is SQVTM and CDR2 is ANQGSEA. CDR3 loop: CSERTGGETQYF. The CDR3 nucleotides read TGCAGCGAAAGGACAGGAGGAGAGACCCAGTACTTC.

The chain carries TRBV20-1 and TRBJ2-7; D is uncertain. The CDR3 sequence is 12 residues long. The ends were cut back, 1 base at V and 2 bases at J, with 6 bases in the middle. From germline, CDR1 is DFQATT and CDR2 SNEGSKA (reference sequence). The CDR3 bases are TGCAGTGCTAGAGGCGGTACCTACGAGCAGTACTTC. Translation gives CSARGGTYEQYF.

This chain connects TRBV23-1 to TRBJ2-5; D might be TRBD1 or TRBD2, each matching 6 bases. TRBV23-1 is flagged as an ORF with uncertain function. Trimming took 3 bases from V and 5 from J, leaving 13 bases between them. The CDR3 loop spans 14 amino acids. CDR3 coding DNA: TGCGCCAGCAGTCATCCAGGGGAGGTTGAGACCCAGTACTTC. Protein sequence: CASSHPGEVETQYF.

CDR3 in DNA: TGTGCCAGCAGCATTTCCGGGACAGGGGGGGAAAAACTGTTTTTT. This codes for CASSISGTGGEKLFF. The chain carries TRBV21-1 and TRBJ1-4; whether TRBD1, the table's D call, matches the DNA was not checked. TRBV21-1 is a pseudogene. CDR3 size: 15 residues.

The chain employs TRBV23-1 and TRBJ1-5, with D unclear. TRBV23-1 has ORF status, its function being uncertain. The CDR3 is 11 residues long. Deletions cut 8 bases from V and 5 bases from J, with 7 bases between. CDR3 amino acids: CASRPHQPQHF. In DNA form, the CDR3 reads TGCGCCAGCCGACCACATCAGCCCCAGCATTTT.

The chain employs TRBV20-1 and TRBJ2-7; 9 bases are shared with TRBD1. The germline V gene encodes CDR1 DFQATT and CDR2 SNEGSKA (reference sequence). The CDR3 loop spans 13 amino acids. Losses at the gene ends were 7 bases for V and 2 bases for J; bases not matched to a gene: 6. The CDR3 sequence is CSVNRGPPYEQYF. Here the CDR3 DNA reads TGCAGTGTCAACAGGGGGCCACCCTACGAGCAGTACTTC.

The J gene is TRBJ1-2, the V gene TRBV7-8; a possible D gene is TRBD1 (6 bases). There are 12 residues in the CDR3. The V end was cut by 5 bases, the J end by 6 bases, with 10 bases between. Germline V CDR1 and CDR2: SGHVS, FQNEAQ. The CDR3 is CASSARQDGYTF. The DNA of the CDR3 is TGTGCCAGCAGCGCTCGACAGGATGGCTACACCTTC.

The rearrangement uses TRBV6-5 and TRBJ2-5, with D maybe TRBD2 (6 bases). This CDR3 has 15 amino acids. Per the germline V gene, CDR1 is MNHEY and CDR2 is SVGAGI. V was trimmed by 6 bases and J by 2 bases, leaving 16 bases between them. The CDR3 spells CASRPYGTLQETQYF. The CDR3 DNA sequence: TGTGCCAGCAGACCTTACGGGACTCTTCAAGAGACCCAGTACTTC.

The chain carries TRBV6-2 or TRBV6-3 and TRBJ2-6, with D possibly TRBD1 on 5 matching bases. Germline assignment: CDR1 MNHEY and CDR2 SVGEGT. The CDR3 sequence is 20 residues long. The germline V and J ends were trimmed by 2 bases and 0 bases, with 20 bases remaining between them. As DNA, the CDR3 is TGTGCCAGCAGTTACAAGGCAGGACAAGGACAAACCTCTGGGGCCAACGTCCTGACTTTC. Its protein product is CASSYKAGQGQTSGANVLTF.